This is a list of T cell receptor beta chains from one sample in a study of blood T cell repertoires in COVID-19. Sequencing used immunoSEQ multiplex PCR; TCRdb keeps in-frame clones, though not all of them. The sample includes under 300,000 clones, 70% to 90% of them seen just once. The sample consisted of peripheral blood. The origin of the receptors is a woman in her forties who had recovered from COVID-19. CDR3s include the opening cysteine and the closing phenylalanine or tryptophan. Rows give clone size only sometimes, using once, few, many, or a class for an expanded clone.

V gene,J gene,clone size,CDR3 protein
TRBV27,TRBJ1-2,.,CASSPRQGRYGYTF
TRBV4-1,TRBJ2-7,.,CASSLSAGTGAYEQYF
TRBV19,TRBJ1-2,.,CASTDSYGYTF
TRBV4-3,TRBJ2-6,once,CASSHRVGTGGSGANVLTF
TRBV27,TRBJ2-1,.,CASTKLRALGNEQFF
TRBV19,TRBJ1-3,.,CASSWQASKGNTIYF
TRBV4-3,TRBJ1-2,.,CASSQLTGHYGYTF
TRBV3-1/TRBV3-2,TRBJ1-2,.,CASSQGQGGYGYTF
TRBV6-1,TRBJ1-5,.,CASSEAQRGQTQHF
TRBV5-4,TRBJ1-2,.,CASSQDRGAYGYTF
TRBV18,TRBJ2-3,.,CASSPGRTGSTDTQYF
TRBV6-6,TRBJ2-7,.,CASSPLLRTHEQYF
TRBV4-1,TRBJ2-7,.,CASSQVAGGPYEQYF
TRBV7-8,TRBJ2-5,.,CASSSRSAEETQYF
TRBV6-1,TRBJ1-5,.,CASSEPGGLGQPQHF
TRBV16,TRBJ1-2,.,CASSQQGYGYTF
TRBV19,TRBJ1-2,.,CASRQGTGVSLGGYTF
TRBV11-2,TRBJ2-1,.,CASSLEQGPYNEQFF
TRBV27,TRBJ2-6,.,CASSFITGSGANVLTF
TRBV6-2/TRBV6-3,TRBJ2-4,.,CASSYGRTGLSKNIQYF
TRBV11-2,TRBJ2-7,.,CASSLGTGTGNYEQYF
TRBV7-2,TRBJ2-1,once,CASSWDGTPRGSYNEQFF
TRBV6-5,TRBJ2-7,.,CASREGLASYEQYF
TRBV28,TRBJ1-3,.,CASSTTGGSGNTIYF
TRBV12-3/TRBV12-4,TRBJ1-2,.,CASSLYSYGYTF
TRBV18,TRBJ1-5,.,CASSPPGRGRQPQHF
TRBV11-2,TRBJ2-7,.,CASNSMGGASYEQYF
TRBV5-1,TRBJ2-7,once,CASSLGPGSYEQYF
TRBV15,TRBJ2-3,.,CATRPGVRADTQYF
TRBV7-2,TRBJ2-3,.,CASSFAGATDTQYF
TRBV14,TRBJ2-1,few,CASSQEASGRARYNEQFF
TRBV2,TRBJ1-1,.,CASRQGRMVDTEAFF
TRBV5-6,TRBJ2-6,once,CASSGQGYSGANVLTF
TRBV24-1,TRBJ2-1,.,CATSGLGSYNEQFF
TRBV5-5,TRBJ1-4,.,CASSRNSGEKLFF
TRBV5-6,TRBJ2-6,.,CASSLEGTGDSGANVLTF
TRBV9,TRBJ2-1,.,CASSVGTGVLNEQFF
TRBV6-5,TRBJ2-7,.,CASSYSAGSSSYEQYF
TRBV5-4,TRBJ2-7,.,CASSPGGRISYEQYF
TRBV6-5,TRBJ2-7,.,CASSYLQGDYEQYF
TRBV5-4,TRBJ2-3,.,CASSTKIAGGSDTQYF
TRBV7-9,TRBJ2-1,.,CASHWREVQGEQFF
TRBV6-5,TRBJ2-7,.,CASSYPGTGIFEQYF
TRBV5-4,TRBJ2-7,.,CASSSGTKRAYEQYF
TRBV9,TRBJ2-2,.,CASSVEISGGPTGELFF
TRBV9,TRBJ1-6,few,CASSQTPAGTGGHSPLHF